These T cell receptor beta chains were read from a single sample in a study of cytomegalovirus exposure and HLA in healthy donors. TCRdb keeps only in-frame clones here, not all; method: immunoSEQ multiplex PCR. The sample has about 130,000 clones, 82% seen once. The source material was PBMCs. The receptors come from a male donor in good health and CMV-seropositive. Both conserved end residues are trimmed from each CDR3.

v_gene	j_gene	CDR3aa
TRBV2	TRBJ1-3	ASSEAPQADSGNTIY
TRBV18	TRBJ1-1	ASSPESNTEAF
TRBV19	TRBJ1-5	AITDRVGSNQPQH
TRBV5-1	TRBJ2-7	ASSLRGEVYEQY
TRBV7-2	TRBJ2-5	ASSFWGGETQY
TRBV28	TRBJ2-1	ASQTGGIRNEQF
TRBV27	TRBJ2-1	ASSLDRGNEQF
TRBV11-3	TRBJ2-7	ASSPLEYEQY
TRBV14	TRBJ2-1	ASSLWTSPTSNEQF
TRBV27	TRBJ2-3	ASSFNGQDTQY
TRBV4-3	TRBJ2-1	ASSLSSGSINEQF
TRBV9	TRBJ2-6	ASSVWTGTLSGANVLT
TRBV11-2	TRBJ1-5	ASSSDNTQPQH
TRBV10-3	TRBJ2-2	AIRTQGTGELF
TRBV4-2	TRBJ2-3	ASSPELGQGPDTQY
TRBV5-4	TRBJ2-7	ATRREESSYEQY
TRBV5-5	TRBJ1-1	ASSLHSGMATEAF
TRBV7-2	TRBJ2-3	ASSRGGRADTQY
TRBV5-8	TRBJ2-2	ASSAQGITGELF
TRBV7-6	TRBJ2-7	ASSLARSGTGPYEQY
TRBV28	TRBJ1-5	ASSSLEGARQPQH
TRBV30	TRBJ1-4	ALDRDSEKLF
TRBV27	TRBJ1-2	ASSSWKPGQATYGYT
TRBV25-1	TRBJ2-5	ASSQGGVRGGGETQY
TRBV28	TRBJ2-7	AAGLAGSGPYEQY
TRBV29-1	TRBJ2-3	SALVGQVADTQY
TRBV4-2	TRBJ2-5	ASSSTVLAAQETQY
TRBV7-3	TRBJ2-1	ASSLRGRGDGEQF
TRBV27	TRBJ2-2	ASSSGSWTGELF
TRBV15	TRBJ2-3	ATSRVSSTDTQY
TRBV6-1	TRBJ1-5	ASTFDRNQPQH
TRBV19	TRBJ2-2	ASSQQDPGELF
TRBV4-1	TRBJ2-1	ASSQGGAGNEQF
TRBV18	TRBJ1-3	ASSPQNTGNTIY
TRBV4-3	TRBJ1-1	ASSQGSGSPFMNTEAF
TRBV9	TRBJ2-3	ASRKAGSSTDTQY
TRBV15	TRBJ2-2	ATSRDSNTGELF
TRBV5-1	TRBJ2-1	AITTGINNEQF